The clone carrying this T cell receptor (beta chain) has more than one count but fewer than ten. This entry is derived from a study of low-dose radiotherapy and immunotherapy resistance in tumors. Whole-study context: Cohort 2 received 1 Gy per fraction every two weeks, totaling 13 Gy over 26 weeks. On an every-two-weeks schedule, patients received intravenous nivolumab 240 mg, along with ipilimumab 1 mg/kg every six weeks.

The CDR3 totals 13 residues. Germline assignment: CDR1 SNHLY and CDR2 FYNNEI. The V end lost 2 bases, the J end lost 4 bases, and 8 bases lay between the germline ends. Alpha and beta chains were covered, as first-strand cDNA relied on TRAV- and TRBV-specific primers. PCR amplification of the TCRs was performed with Phusion for about 20 PCR cycles, and it relied on a constant-region primer together with a V-primer adapter. The mRNA which had been isolated was amplified by in vitro transcription. TCRdb analysed the reads with MiXCR anew, one entry per CDR3 protein. The table records 14,000 to 15,000 distinct CDR3 sequences, around 50% of them present only once. Donors received nivolumab, ipilimumab, aspirin, low-dose cyclophosphamide and low-dose radiotherapy.

This sequence originates from a human donor with advanced metastatic prostate, ovarian, gallbladder or colorectal cancer (not recorded which). This table probably holds off-target reads from a library built for another chain. The rearrangement uses TRBV2 and TRBJ2-5; unclear D gene. The CDR3 reads CASSESPLETQYF. The DNA of the CDR3 is TGTGCCAGCAGTGAATCCCCCTTAGAGACCCAGTACTTC. The full variable domain, with the rest looked up from reference TRBV2 and TRBJ2-5, is EPEVTQTPSHQVTQMGQEVILRCVPISNHLYFYWYRQILGQKVEFLVSFYNNEISEKSEIFDDQFSVERPDGSNFTLKIRSTKLEDSAMYFCASSESPLETQYFGPGTRLLVL.